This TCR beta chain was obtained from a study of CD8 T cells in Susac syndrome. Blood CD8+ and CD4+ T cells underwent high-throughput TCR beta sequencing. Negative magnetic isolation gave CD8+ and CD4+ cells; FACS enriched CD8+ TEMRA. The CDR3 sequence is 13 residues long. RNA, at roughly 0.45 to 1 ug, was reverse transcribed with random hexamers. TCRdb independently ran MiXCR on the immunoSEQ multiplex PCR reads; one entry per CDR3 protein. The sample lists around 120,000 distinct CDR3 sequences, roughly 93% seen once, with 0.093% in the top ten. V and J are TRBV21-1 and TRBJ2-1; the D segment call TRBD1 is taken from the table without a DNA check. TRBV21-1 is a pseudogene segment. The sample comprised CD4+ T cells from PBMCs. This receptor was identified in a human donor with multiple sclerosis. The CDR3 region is CASSGGPANEQFF. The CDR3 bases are TGTGCCAGCTCAGGGGGTCCAGCCAATGAGCAGTTCTTC.